This entry is about one T cell receptor beta chain. This sample is part of a study of naive and memory T cell subsets. Four PCR rounds used nested alpha and beta constant region primers plus the SP2 primer. TCRdb reprocessed the 5' RACE reads with MiXCR, giving one entry per CDR3 protein. Of about 62,000 distinct CDR3 sequences in the sample, around 8% were seen once. A UMI-containing oligonucleotide was joined by 3' ligation to the TCR cDNA template. RNA was extracted from 2.5 to 3 ml of whole blood of healthy adults. Cells were not sorted; total RNA input targeted about 1 to 1000 ng. Deletions cut 1 base from V and 7 bases from J, with 13 bases between. CDR3 size: 15 residues. In germline, CDR1 is SGHNT, CDR2 YENEEA.

The clonotype originates from a female donor in good health. This sequence joins TRBV11-3 and TRBJ1-4, with a possible D match to TRBD1 (6 bases). Here the CDR3 reads CASSLGGRTGEKLFF. The CDR3 DNA follows: TGTGCCAGCAGCTTAGGGGGGCGCACAGGTGAAAAACTGTTTTTT.